The 23 T cell receptor beta chains below come from one sample, sequenced in a study of blood T cell repertoires in COVID-19. Method: immunoSEQ multiplex PCR; TCRdb's copy keeps in-frame clones and lacks some. The data show about 280,000 clones, around 85% seen once. The specimen was peripheral blood. The receptors stem from a woman in her twenties or thirties who had recovered from COVID-19.

V gene TRBV27 combines with J gene TRBJ2-5; 9 positions match TRBD1. The J segment lost 5 bases and the V segment lost 5 bases, leaving 9 bases of the junction unmatched. CDR3 length equals 15 residues. In germline, CDR1 is MNHEY, CDR2 SMNVEV (reference sequence). The CDR3 DNA sequence: TGTGCCAGCAGTCACCGGGACAGGGCGCGGGAGACCCAGTACTTC. As protein: CASSHRDRARETQYF.

The chain joins TRBV6-2 or TRBV6-3 to TRBJ2-7; maybe TRBD2 (5 bases). The V and J ends lost 4 bases and 2 bases respectively, with 15 bases between them. This CDR3 region has 15 residues. CDR1 is MNHEY and CDR2 is SVGEGT in the germline V gene. CDR3 amino acids: CASSLGGSRTYEQYF. The CDR3 region has the DNA TGTGCCAGCAGTTTAGGTGGGAGCCGGACCTACGAGCAGTACTTC.

This sequence joins TRBV3-1 (or the pseudogene TRBV3-2) and TRBJ2-2, with D possibly TRBD2 on 6 matching bases. V dropped 4 bases and J dropped 2 bases, with 20 bases sitting between them. The germline gives CDR1 LGHDT, CDR2 YNNKEL (reference sequence). The length of the CDR3 is 18 residues. The CDR3 is CASSPGSPGGANTGELFF. The CDR3 DNA is TGTGCCAGCAGCCCCGGATCACCTGGCGGGGCAAACACCGGGGAGCTGTTTTTT.

The rearrangement joins TRBV6-5 to TRBJ2-2; 7 bases agree with TRBD1. Germline CDR1 and CDR2: MNHEY and SVGAGI. V was clipped by 6 bases and J by 0 bases; unmatched bases: 4. The CDR3 runs to 15 residues. CDR3 in amino acids: CASRVGTANTGELFF. The CDR3 DNA follows: TGTGCCAGCAGAGTCGGGACAGCGAACACCGGGGAGCTGTTTTTT.

V usage is TRBV10-3 and J usage is TRBJ2-3, with a weak D call TRBD1 (6 bases). Germline values: CDR1 ENHRY, CDR2 SYGVKD. The CDR3 spans 14 residues. V gave up 2 bases and J gave up 4 bases, with 10 bases separating them. The CDR3 protein is CAISEGTGPDTQYF. In DNA form, the CDR3 reads TGTGCCATCAGTGAGGGTACAGGGCCAGATACGCAGTATTTT.

CDR3 residues: CSASWGRDEQFF. CDR3 DNA sequence: TGCAGTGCTAGTTGGGGGAGGGATGAGCAGTTCTTC. The chain combines TRBV20-1 with TRBJ2-1; TRBD2 aligns across 7 bases. With 3 bases clipped from V and 8 bases from J, the junction kept 4 bases outside the gene matches. Per the germline V gene, CDR1 is DFQATT and CDR2 is SNEGSKA (reference sequence). The CDR3 is made up of 12 amino acids.

This clone showed up just a few times. This rearrangement joins TRBV28 to TRBJ1-3, with TRBD1 matching over 8 bases. CDR1 is MDHEN, CDR2 SYDVKM, per germline. The CDR3 is 16 residues long. J gave up 2 bases and V 6 bases, and 9 bases lay outside the gene matches. CDR3 sequence reads: CASSPTGEGTGNTIYF. The CDR3 region has the DNA TGTGCCAGCAGCCCGACAGGGGAAGGTACTGGAAACACCATATATTTT.

This clone was counted between two and nine times. V is TRBV7-9 and J is TRBJ1-4; D gene unclear. This CDR3 spans 14 amino acids. Germline-derived CDR1 and CDR2 are SEHNR and FQNEAQ (reference sequence). V was cut by 3 bases and J by 4 bases, with 9 bases left in between. The chain's CDR3 is CASSFHGNNEKLFF. CDR3 DNA sequence: TGTGCCAGCAGCTTCCACGGTAATAATGAAAAACTGTTTTTT.

This chain joins TRBV7-6 and TRBJ2-7; 8 nucleotides agree with TRBD1. Germline V gene sequence: CDR1 SGHVS, CDR2 FNYEAQ. J gave up 3 bases and V 5 bases, and 6 bases lay outside the gene matches. There are 14 residues in the CDR3. CDR3 sequence reads: CASSQGTGDYEQYF. The CDR3 DNA reads TGTGCCAGCAGCCAGGGGACAGGCGACTACGAGCAGTACTTC.

V is TRBV12-3 or TRBV12-4 and J is TRBJ2-7, with 8 bases lining up with TRBD1. The CDR3 is 13 residues long. The ends lost 3 bases at V and 5 bases at J; junction bases unmatched: 3. In DNA form, the CDR3 reads TGTGCCAGCAGTTTCGGACAGGGTGACGAGCAGTACTTC. Amino acids: CASSFGQGDEQYF.

CDR3 DNA sequence: TGTGCCAGCAGTCGCGGGGTTGGTCGCGGGGAGCTGTTTTTT. Translation gives CASSRGVGRGELFF. The chain joins TRBV2 to TRBJ2-2, with D perhaps matching TRBD2 (6 bases). V lost 5 bases and J lost 7, with 14 bases in between. The CDR3 extends over 14 amino acids. Germline lookup yields CDR1 SNHLY and CDR2 FYNNEI.

This clone was picked up a small number of times. The chain carries TRBV11-2 and TRBJ2-7; TRBD2 might be the D (6 bases). The CDR3 sequence is 13 residues long. Trimming cost V 2 bases and J 6 bases, with 11 bases left between them. The V gene's germline CDR1 is SGHAT and CDR2 FQNNGV. The chain's CDR3 is CASSLSGGTEQYF. The CDR3 DNA reads as TGTGCCAGCAGCTTATCCGGAGGGACCGAGCAGTACTTC. The whole variable domain, remainder taken from reference TRBV11-2 and TRBJ2-7, is EAGVAQSPRYKIIEKRQSVAFWCNPISGHATLYWYQQILGQGPKLLIQFQNNGVVDDSQLPKDRFSAERLKGVDSTLKIQPAKLEDSAVYLCASSLSGGTEQYFGPGTRLTVT.

CDR3 in amino acids: CASSLRSGKETQYF. The CDR3 DNA reads as TGTGCCAGCAGTTTAAGGAGCGGTAAGGAGACCCAGTACTTC. The V call is TRBV27, the J call TRBJ2-5, with D possibly matching TRBD2 (5 bases). The V and J ends lost 2 bases and 5 bases respectively, with 12 bases between them. Germline V gene sequence: CDR1 MNHEY, CDR2 SMNVEV (reference sequence). The length of the CDR3 is 14 residues.

This chain links TRBV7-6 with TRBJ2-6, with 7 nucleotides matching TRBD1. The V segment lost 2 bases and the J segment 0 bases; nucleotides outside the gene matches: 10. CDR3 length: 19 residues. Germline assignment: CDR1 SGHVS and CDR2 FNYEAQ. CDR3 in DNA: TGTGCCAGCAGCTTACTGGTAGGGGGCACGGGCTCTGGGGCCAACGTCCTGACTTTC. Amino acid sequence: CASSLLVGGTGSGANVLTF. Complete variable domain (other parts from reference TRBV7-6 and TRBJ2-6): GAGVSQSPRYKVTKRGQDVALRCDPISGHVSLYWYRQALGQGPEFLTYFNYEAQQDKSGLPNDRFSAERPEGSISTLTIQRTEQRDSAMYRCASSLLVGGTGSGANVLTFGAGSRLTVL.

This chain uses TRBV11-1 with TRBJ1-1; 7 nucleotides match TRBD1. Unmatched junction bases numbered 12, after V lost 4 bases and J lost 4 bases. Germline loops: CDR1 SGHAT, CDR2 FQDESV (reference sequence). The CDR3 consists of 16 residues. The DNA of the CDR3 is TGTGCCAGCAGCTCCCGACAGGGAGTGGGGAGCACTGAAGCTTTCTTT. Translated: CASSSRQGVGSTEAFF.

The gene calls are TRBV19 and TRBJ2-1; maybe TRBD2 (5 bases). The CDR3 has 14 amino acids. Germline values: CDR1 LNHDA, CDR2 SQIVND (reference sequence). V lost 11 bases and J 10 bases, leaving 24 bases between the germline ends. CDR3 DNA: TGTGCCTCAAAGAAGGCGGGTCCCGCGTGGGAGCAGTTCTTC. This translates into CASKKAGPAWEQFF.

This rearrangement joins TRBV7-2 to TRBJ2-3; 9 bases align to TRBD2. The junction had 5 bases not matched to a gene; V was cut back by 0 bases and J by 4 bases. This CDR3 has 16 amino acids. Germline values: CDR1 SGHTA, CDR2 FQGNSA. The CDR3 protein is CASSLAGTSYSDTQYF. In nucleotides, the CDR3 is TGTGCCAGCAGCTTAGCCGGGACTAGCTATTCAGATACGCAGTATTTT.

The gene calls are TRBV5-6 and TRBJ2-7; possible D gene TRBD2, 6 bases. Trimming stripped 0 bases from V and 11 bases from J, with 9 bases between. In germline, CDR1 is SGHDT, CDR2 YYEEEE. The CDR3 is 11 amino acids. CDR3 sequence: CASSLGEAEYF. The CDR3 DNA reads TGTGCCAGCAGCTTGGGGGAGGCTGAGTACTTC.

The rearrangement joins TRBV5-1 to TRBJ2-1; TRBD1 matches 11 bases. The CDR3 covers 16 residues. Germline CDR1 and CDR2: SGHRS and YFSETQ. J gave up 1 base and V 4 bases, and 4 bases lay outside the gene matches. The CDR3 is CASSKGQGVSYNEQFF. CDR3 DNA: TGCGCCAGCAGCAAGGGACAGGGGGTATCCTACAATGAGCAGTTCTTC.

This clone was recorded once. The rearrangement uses TRBV27 and TRBJ2-7; 8 positions match TRBD1. J lost 0 bases, V lost 6 bases, and 10 bases had no gene match. The CDR3 is made up of 16 amino acids. Germline assignment: CDR1 MNHEY and CDR2 SMNVEV (reference sequence). The CDR3 loop reads CASSPGTGQSSYEQYF. The CDR3 bases are TGTGCCAGCAGCCCAGGGACAGGCCAGAGCTCCTACGAGCAGTACTTC.

This clone turned up a few times. The CDR3 coding sequence is TGTGCCAGCAGTTTTAGGGGGCCGAGGAACACAGATACGCAGTATTTT. Encoded protein: CASSFRGPRNTDTQYF. This chain uses TRBV28 with TRBJ2-3; 7 bases fit TRBD1. In germline, CDR1 is MDHEN, CDR2 SYDVKM. After removal of 3 bases from V and 2 bases from J, the junction contained 8 bases not matched to a gene. This CDR3 contains 16 residues.

The chain is built from TRBV12-5 and TRBJ2-1, with 11 bases that match TRBD1. This CDR3 is built from 15 residues. Germline loops: CDR1 LGHNT, CDR2 FRNRAP. After removal of 3 bases from V and 8 bases from J, the junction contained 6 bases not matched to a gene. The CDR3 spells CASGFFGQGAYEQFF. CDR3 sequence (DNA): TGTGCTAGTGGTTTTTTCGGACAGGGGGCCTATGAGCAGTTCTTC. Variable domain in full (rest from reference TRBV12-5 and TRBJ2-1): DARVTQTPRHKVTEMGQEVTMRCQPILGHNTVFWYRQTMMQGLELLAYFRNRAPLDDSGMPKDRFSAEMPDATLATLKIQPSEPRDSAVYFCASGFFGQGAYEQFFGPGTRLTVL.

V gene TRBV3-1 (or the pseudogene TRBV3-2) combines with J gene TRBJ2-7; 12 bases are shared with TRBD2. The V segment lost 2 bases and the J segment 7 bases; nucleotides outside the gene matches: 6. Germline V lookup: CDR1 LGHDT, CDR2 YNNKEL (reference sequence). The CDR3 sequence is 15 residues long. The CDR3 spells CASSQILAGGLEQYF. The CDR3 coding sequence is TGTGCCAGCAGCCAAATTCTAGCGGGGGGGCTTGAGCAGTACTTC.